The entry below gives a single TCR beta chain sequence along with its context. These data originate in a study of technical replicates of blood from several donors. Generated by immunoSEQ multiplex PCR, the TCRdb table keeps only in-frame clones and is missing some. The table records nearly 80,000 clones, 80% to 95% of them present only once. Germline CDR1 reads KGHSH; CDR2 reads LQKENI. This CDR3 has 15 amino acids. Trimming took 6 bases from V and 3 from J; bases not matched to a gene: 7. The sequence was obtained from a human donor in good health. The chain has TRBV18 and TRBJ2-5; 10 bases fit TRBD2. The material sequenced was T cells isolated from PBMCs. The DNA for the CDR3 is TGTGCCAGCTCTCTTGGACTAGCGGTTAAAGAGACCCAGTACTTC. This codes for CASSLGLAVKETQYF.